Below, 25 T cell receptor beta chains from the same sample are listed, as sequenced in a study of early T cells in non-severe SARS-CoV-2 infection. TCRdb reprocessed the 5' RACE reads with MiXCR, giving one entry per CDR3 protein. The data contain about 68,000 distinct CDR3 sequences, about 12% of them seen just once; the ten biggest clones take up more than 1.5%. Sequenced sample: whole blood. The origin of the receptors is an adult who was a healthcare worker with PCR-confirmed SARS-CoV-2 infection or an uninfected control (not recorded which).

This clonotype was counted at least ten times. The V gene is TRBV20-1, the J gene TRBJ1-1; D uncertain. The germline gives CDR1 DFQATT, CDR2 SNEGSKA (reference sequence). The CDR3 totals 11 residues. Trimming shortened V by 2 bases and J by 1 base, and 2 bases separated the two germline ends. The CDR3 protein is CSARQNTEAFF. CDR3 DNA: TGCAGTGCTAGACAGAACACTGAAGCTTTCTTT.

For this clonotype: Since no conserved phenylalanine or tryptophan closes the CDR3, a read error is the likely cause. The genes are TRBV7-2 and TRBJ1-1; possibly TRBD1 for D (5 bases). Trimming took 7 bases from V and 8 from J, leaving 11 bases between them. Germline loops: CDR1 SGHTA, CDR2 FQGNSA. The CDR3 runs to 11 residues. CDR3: CASMGLHEAFS. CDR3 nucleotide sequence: TGTGCCAGCATGGGGCTACACGAAGCTTTCTCT.

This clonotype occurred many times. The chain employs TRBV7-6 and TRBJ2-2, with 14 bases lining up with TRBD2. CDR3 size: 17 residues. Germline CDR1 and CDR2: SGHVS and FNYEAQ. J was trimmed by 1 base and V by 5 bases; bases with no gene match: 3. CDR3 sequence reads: CASSRTSGGRNTGELFF. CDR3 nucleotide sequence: TGTGCCAGCAGCCGGACTAGCGGGGGGAGGAACACCGGGGAGCTGTTTTTT.

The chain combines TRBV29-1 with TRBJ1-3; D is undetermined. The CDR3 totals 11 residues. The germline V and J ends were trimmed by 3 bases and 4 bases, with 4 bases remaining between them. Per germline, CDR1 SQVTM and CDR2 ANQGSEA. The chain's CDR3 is CSVDLGNTIYF. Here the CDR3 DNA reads TGCAGCGTTGATCTGGGAAACACCATATATTTT.

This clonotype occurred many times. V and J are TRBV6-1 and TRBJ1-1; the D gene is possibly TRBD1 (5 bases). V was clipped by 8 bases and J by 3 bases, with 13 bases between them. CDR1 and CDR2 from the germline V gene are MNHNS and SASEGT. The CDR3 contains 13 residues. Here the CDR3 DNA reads TGTGCCAGCTCCAGGGTTTGGGACACTGAAGCTTTCTTT. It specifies CASSRVWDTEAFF.

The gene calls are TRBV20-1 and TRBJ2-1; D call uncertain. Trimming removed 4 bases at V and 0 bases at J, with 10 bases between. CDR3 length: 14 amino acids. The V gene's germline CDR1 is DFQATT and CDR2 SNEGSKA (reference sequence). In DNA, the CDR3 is TGCAGTGCTACCGGTGGCGACTCCTACAATGAGCAGTTCTTC. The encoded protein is CSATGGDSYNEQFF.

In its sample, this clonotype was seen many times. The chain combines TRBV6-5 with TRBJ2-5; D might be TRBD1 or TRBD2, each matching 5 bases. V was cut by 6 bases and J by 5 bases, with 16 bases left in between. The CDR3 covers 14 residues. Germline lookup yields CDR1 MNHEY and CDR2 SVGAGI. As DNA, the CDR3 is TGTGCCAGCAGGTACAGAGGGGTCAAGGAGACCCAGTACTTC. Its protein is CASRYRGVKETQYF.

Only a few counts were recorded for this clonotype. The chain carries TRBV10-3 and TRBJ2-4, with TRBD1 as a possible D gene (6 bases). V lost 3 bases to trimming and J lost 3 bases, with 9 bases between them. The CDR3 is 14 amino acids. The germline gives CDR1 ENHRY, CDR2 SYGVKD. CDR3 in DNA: TGTGCCATCAGTGATCCGGGACACAAAAACATTCAGTACTTC. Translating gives CAISDPGHKNIQYF.

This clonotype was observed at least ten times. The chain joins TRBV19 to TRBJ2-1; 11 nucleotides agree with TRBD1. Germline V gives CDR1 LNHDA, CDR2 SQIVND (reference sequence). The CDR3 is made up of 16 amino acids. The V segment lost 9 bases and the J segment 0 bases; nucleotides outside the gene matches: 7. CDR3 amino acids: CASTRTGGLSYNEQFF. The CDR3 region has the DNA TGTGCCAGCACCCGGACAGGGGGCCTCTCCTACAATGAGCAGTTCTTC.

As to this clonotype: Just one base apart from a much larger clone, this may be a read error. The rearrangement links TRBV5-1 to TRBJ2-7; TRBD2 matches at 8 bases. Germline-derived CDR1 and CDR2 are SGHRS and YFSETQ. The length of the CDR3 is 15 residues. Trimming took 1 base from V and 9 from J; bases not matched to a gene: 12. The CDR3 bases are TGCGCCAGCAGCTTGAGACTAGCGCTCGGAGGCGGGCAGTACTTC. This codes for CASSLRLALGGGQYF.

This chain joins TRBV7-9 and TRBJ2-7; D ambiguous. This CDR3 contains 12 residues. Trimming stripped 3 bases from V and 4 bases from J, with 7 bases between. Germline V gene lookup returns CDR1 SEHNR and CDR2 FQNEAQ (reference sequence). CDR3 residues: CASSFGPYEQYF. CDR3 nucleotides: TGTGCCAGCAGCTTTGGTCCTTACGAGCAGTACTTC.

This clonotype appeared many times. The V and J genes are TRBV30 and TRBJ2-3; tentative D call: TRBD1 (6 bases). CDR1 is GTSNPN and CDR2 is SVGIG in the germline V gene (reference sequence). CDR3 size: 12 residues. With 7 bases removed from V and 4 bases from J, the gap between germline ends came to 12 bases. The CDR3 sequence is CASTGRADTQYF. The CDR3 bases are TGTGCCTCTACAGGGCGGGCAGATACGCAGTATTTT. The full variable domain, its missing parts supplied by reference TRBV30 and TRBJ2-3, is SQTIHQWPATLVQPVGSPLSLECTVEGTSNPNLYWYRQAAGRGLQLLFYSVGIGQISSEVPQNLSASRPQDRQFILSSKKLLLSDSGFYLCASTGRADTQYFGPGTRLTVL.

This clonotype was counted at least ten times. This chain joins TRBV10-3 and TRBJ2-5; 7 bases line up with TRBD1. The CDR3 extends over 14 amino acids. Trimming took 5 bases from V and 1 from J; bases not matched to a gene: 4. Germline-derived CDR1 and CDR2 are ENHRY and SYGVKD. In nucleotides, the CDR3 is TGTGCCATCAGTATGACAGGGAGCCAAGAGACCCAGTACTTC. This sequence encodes CAISMTGSQETQYF.

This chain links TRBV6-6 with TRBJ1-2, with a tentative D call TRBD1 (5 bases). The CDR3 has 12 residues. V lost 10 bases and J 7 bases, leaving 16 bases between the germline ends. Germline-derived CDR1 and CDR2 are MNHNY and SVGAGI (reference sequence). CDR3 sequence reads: CATRQQLRGYTF. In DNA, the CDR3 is TGTGCCACCAGACAGCAATTACGTGGCTACACCTTC.

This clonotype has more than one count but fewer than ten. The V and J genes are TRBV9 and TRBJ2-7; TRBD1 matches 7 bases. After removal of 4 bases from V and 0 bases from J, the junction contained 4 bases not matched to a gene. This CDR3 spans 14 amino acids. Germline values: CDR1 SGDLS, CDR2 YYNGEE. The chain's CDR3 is CASSLGQTSYEQYF. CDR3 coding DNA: TGTGCCAGCAGCCTGGGACAGACCTCCTACGAGCAGTACTTC.

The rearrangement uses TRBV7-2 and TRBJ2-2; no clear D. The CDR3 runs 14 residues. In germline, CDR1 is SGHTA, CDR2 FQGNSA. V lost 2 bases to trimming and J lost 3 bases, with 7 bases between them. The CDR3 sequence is CASSLRPYTGELFF. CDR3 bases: TGTGCCAGCAGCTTAAGGCCATACACCGGGGAGCTGTTTTTT.

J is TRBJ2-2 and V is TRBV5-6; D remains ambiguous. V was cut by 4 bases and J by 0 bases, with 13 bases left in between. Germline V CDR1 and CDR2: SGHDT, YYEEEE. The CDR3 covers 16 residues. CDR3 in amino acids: CASSPVGDANTGELFF. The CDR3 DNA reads TGTGCCAGCAGCCCAGTTGGGGATGCGAACACCGGGGAGCTGTTTTTT.

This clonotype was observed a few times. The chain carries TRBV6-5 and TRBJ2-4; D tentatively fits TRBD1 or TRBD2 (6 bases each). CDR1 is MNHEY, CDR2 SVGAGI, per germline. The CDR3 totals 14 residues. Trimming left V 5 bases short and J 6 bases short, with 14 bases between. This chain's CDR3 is CASSLLGGRNIQYF. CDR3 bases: TGTGCCAGCAGTCTGTTGGGGGGCAGAAACATTCAGTACTTC.

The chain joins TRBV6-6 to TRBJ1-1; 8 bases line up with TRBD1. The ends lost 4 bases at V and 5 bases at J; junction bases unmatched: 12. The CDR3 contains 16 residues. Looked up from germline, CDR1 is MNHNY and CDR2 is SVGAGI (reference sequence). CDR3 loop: CASSSTKHRGGTEAFF. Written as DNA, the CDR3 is TGTGCCAGCAGTTCCACCAAACACAGGGGGGGGACTGAAGCTTTCTTT.

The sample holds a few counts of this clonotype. The chain's CDR3 is CSVERDRAYGYTF. As DNA, the CDR3 is TGCAGCGTTGAAAGGGACAGGGCGTATGGCTACACCTTC. This chain uses TRBV29-1 with TRBJ1-2; 9 bases agree with TRBD1. Trimming removed 2 bases from V and 5 bases from J; junction bases left unmatched: 3. Looked up from germline, CDR1 is SQVTM and CDR2 is ANQGSEA. The CDR3 runs to 13 residues.

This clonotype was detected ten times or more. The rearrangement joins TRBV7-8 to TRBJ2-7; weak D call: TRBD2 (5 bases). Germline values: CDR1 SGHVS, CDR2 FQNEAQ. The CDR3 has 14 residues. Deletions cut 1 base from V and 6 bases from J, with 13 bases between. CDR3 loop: CASSLVVVASEQYF. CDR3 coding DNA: TGTGCCAGCAGCTTAGTGGTAGTAGCGAGCGAGCAGTACTTC.

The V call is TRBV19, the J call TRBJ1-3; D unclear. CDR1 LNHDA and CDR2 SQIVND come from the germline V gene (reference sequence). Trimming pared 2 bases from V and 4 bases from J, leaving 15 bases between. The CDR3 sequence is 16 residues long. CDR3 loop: CASSITTRGGGNTIYF. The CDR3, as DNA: TGTGCCAGTAGTATAACTACTCGCGGAGGAGGAAACACCATATATTTT.

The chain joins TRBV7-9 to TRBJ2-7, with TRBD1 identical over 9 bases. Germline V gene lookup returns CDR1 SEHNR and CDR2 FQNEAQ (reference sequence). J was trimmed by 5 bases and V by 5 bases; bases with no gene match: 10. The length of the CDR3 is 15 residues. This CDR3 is CASSASGTGTHEQYF. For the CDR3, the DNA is TGTGCCAGCAGCGCCTCCGGGACAGGGACCCACGAGCAGTACTTC.

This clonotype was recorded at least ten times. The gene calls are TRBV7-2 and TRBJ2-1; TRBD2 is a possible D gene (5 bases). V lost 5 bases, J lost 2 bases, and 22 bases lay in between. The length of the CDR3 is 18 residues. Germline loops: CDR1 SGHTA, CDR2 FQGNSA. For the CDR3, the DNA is TGTGCCAGCAGCCGTCAGCCCCCCACTAGTTACCCCTACAATGAGCAGTTCTTC. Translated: CASSRQPPTSYPYNEQFF.

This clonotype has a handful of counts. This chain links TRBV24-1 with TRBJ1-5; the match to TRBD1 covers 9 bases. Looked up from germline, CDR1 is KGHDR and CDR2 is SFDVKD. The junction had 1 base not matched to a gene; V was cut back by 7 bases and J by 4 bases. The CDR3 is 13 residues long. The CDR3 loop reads CATRGQGNQPQHF. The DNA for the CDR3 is TGTGCCACCAGAGGACAGGGGAATCAGCCCCAGCATTTT.